Following are 2 T cell receptor beta chains from one sample sequenced in a study of blood T cell repertoires in COVID-19. Data came from immunoSEQ multiplex PCR; TCRdb stores just in-frame clones and leaves some out. The sample has about 140,000 clones; roughly 88% are singletons. Sequenced material: peripheral blood. The origin of the receptors is a man aged 65 to 79 with acute or convalescent COVID-19.

The chain employs TRBV3-1 (or the pseudogene TRBV3-2) and TRBJ1-6; a possible D gene is TRBD1 (5 bases). The CDR3 totals 15 residues. The V gene's germline CDR1 is LGHDT and CDR2 YNNKEL (reference sequence). With 2 bases removed from V and 4 bases from J, the gap between germline ends came to 9 bases. CDR3 sequence: CASSQIQEYNSPLHF. For the CDR3, the DNA is TGTGCCAGCAGCCAAATACAGGAATATAATTCACCCCTCCACTTT.

The chain combines TRBV6-2 or TRBV6-3 with TRBJ1-1; TRBD1 aligns across 8 bases. V dropped 1 base and J dropped 1; count of bases not matched to a gene: 5. Germline CDR1 reads MNHEY; CDR2 reads SVGEGT. The CDR3 extends over 16 amino acids. CDR3 in amino acids: CASSYWLDRENTEAFF. The DNA for the CDR3 is TGTGCCAGCAGTTACTGGTTGGACAGGGAGAACACTGAAGCTTTCTTT.